This TCR beta chain was found in a study of T cell responses to AZD1222 COVID-19 vaccine. The length of the CDR3 is 11 residues. The V gene lost 3 bases and the J gene lost 7 bases, with 7 bases spanning the gap. CDR1 LGHDT and CDR2 YNNKEL come from the germline V gene (reference sequence). Whole-study findings and limits: The donor group comprised mostly white British people and more females; the analysis possibly underestimated clonal diversity. Repertoires were obtained solely post-peak T cell response. At study baseline, merely five or six AZD1222 recipients were seropositive. As reported, nearly half of all spike-specific TCRs target variant regions that are unmutated.

Worth noting for this clone: The antigen is unknown.

The data were produced by immunoSEQ multiplex PCR, yet TCRdb's version contains in-frame clones alone and is incomplete. The sample includes about 39,000 clones, 88% of them seen just once. The material sequenced was peripheral blood, taken 28 days after the second dose of the MenACWY control vaccine. This sequence originates from an adult who received the MenACWY meningococcal vaccine as a control. The genes are TRBV3-1 (or the pseudogene TRBV3-2) and TRBJ2-7; no reliable D call. Written as DNA, the CDR3 is TGTGCCAGCAGCCATATGGGAGAGCAGTACTTC. Protein sequence: CASSHMGEQYF.